The T cell receptor (beta chain) under discussion was sequenced for a study of blood T cell repertoires in COVID-19. As for the study in general: Researchers got acute and convalescent COVID-19 samples from the United States, Italy and Spain. T cells, B-cell-depleted T cells, or PBMCs provided the cDNA or gDNA that served as material.

Here immunoSEQ multiplex PCR was the method, and the copy in TCRdb shows in-frame clones only, minus some. Of tens of thousands of clones listed, about 90% are singletons. This clonotype was obtained from a man aged 65 to 85 with active COVID-19. The sample taken for sequencing was peripheral blood.

CDR3 nucleotides: TGTGCCAGCAGCTCCCCCGAGACAGTGAACACTGAAGCTTTCTTT. Residues: CASSSPETVNTEAFF. The chain links TRBV7-9 to TRBJ1-1; TRBD1 might be the D (5 bases). The V gene's germline CDR1 is SEHNR and CDR2 FQNEAQ (reference sequence). The CDR3 consists of 15 residues. Trimming left V 4 bases short and J 0 bases short, with 12 bases between.